Below, 10 T cell receptor beta chains from the same sample are listed, as sequenced in a study of T cell repertoires in cytomegalovirus infection. From the reads, TCRdb called clonotypes with MiXCR, one entry per CDR3 protein. The sample consists of fewer than 850,000 distinct CDR3 sequences, about 28% of them appearing once. Their specific antigens are unknown. Sample: cultured CD8+ T cells from PBMCs, taken from culture after CMV antigen stimulation. These receptors all stem from a human donor in good health (CMV status not recorded). Some clones in this sample may be carry-over from other donors' samples.

The gene calls are TRBV19 and TRBJ2-1; 9 bases align to TRBD2. The CDR3 has 11 residues. Germline V gene sequence: CDR1 LNHDA, CDR2 SQIVND (reference sequence). CDR3 loop: CGAGGLSEQFF. CDR3 sequence (DNA): TGTGGCGCGGGGGGGCTCTCGGAGCAGTTCTTC.

This clonotype showed up just a few times. The rearrangement links TRBV6-2 or TRBV6-3 to TRBJ1-5; D not resolved. The CDR3 has 13 amino acids. The ends were cut back, 0 bases at V and 10 bases at J, with 10 bases in the middle. The V gene's germline CDR1 is MNHEY and CDR2 SVGEGT. CDR3 DNA sequence: TGTGCCAGCAGTTACTCGTCATGGGAACCCCAGCATTTT. Its translation is CASSYSSWEPQHF.

This clonotype was detected only a few times. CDR3 sequence reads: CATSRESGGGPGDTQYF. The DNA of the CDR3 is TGTGCCACCAGCAGAGAGAGTGGCGGGGGGCCTGGAGATACGCAGTATTTT. This chain joins TRBV15 and TRBJ2-3; TRBD2 agrees at 8 bases. Germline V CDR1 and CDR2: LNHNV, YYDKDF (reference sequence). The CDR3 runs 17 residues. The junction had 10 bases not matched to a gene; V was cut back by 0 bases and J by 5 bases.

The gene calls are TRBV19 and TRBJ1-5, with D possibly being TRBD1 (6 bases). The germline gives CDR1 LNHDA, CDR2 SQIVND (reference sequence). V lost 5 bases and J 7 bases, leaving 12 bases between the germline ends. This CDR3 has 13 amino acids. CDR3 sequence reads: CASSEDRRQPQHF. The DNA for the CDR3 is TGTGCCAGTAGTGAGGACAGAAGGCAGCCCCAGCATTTT.

This clonotype occurred many times. The chain couples TRBV7-9 to TRBJ1-1; D unclear. CDR1 and CDR2 from the germline V gene are SEHNR and FQNEAQ (reference sequence). The CDR3 is made up of 13 amino acids. V lost 3 bases to trimming and J lost 5 bases, with 10 bases between them. CDR3 sequence: CASSFLKSTEAFF. The CDR3 DNA reads as TGTGCCAGCAGCTTCCTCAAGAGTACTGAAGCTTTCTTT.

This clonotype came up many times. The rearrangement uses TRBV7-8 and TRBJ2-1, with TRBD2 matching over 7 bases. Germline V gives CDR1 SGHVS, CDR2 FQNEAQ. The V segment lost 5 bases and the J segment 4 bases; nucleotides outside the gene matches: 5. The CDR3 loop spans 14 amino acids. The DNA of the CDR3 is TGTGCCAGCAGCCTCGGGGGGAGGTACAATGAGCAGTTCTTC. The encoded protein is CASSLGGRYNEQFF.

This clonotype was recorded many times. The chain carries TRBV12-3 or TRBV12-4 and TRBJ1-2, with a possible D match to TRBD1 (6 bases). V was shortened by 7 bases and J by 5 bases, with 20 bases between the two germline ends. This CDR3 spans 15 amino acids. The CDR3 coding sequence is TGTGCCAGCACCCTATTGGAGGGGGGCACGTATGGCTACACCTTC. As protein: CASTLLEGGTYGYTF.

This clonotype was seen many times. The rearrangement joins TRBV6-5 to TRBJ2-2; 9 positions agree with TRBD1. The CDR3 runs to 16 residues. Germline V CDR1 and CDR2: MNHEY, SVGAGI. V dropped 2 bases and J dropped 2; count of bases not matched to a gene: 3. CDR3 nucleotides: TGTGCCAGCAGTTACCTGGGACAGGGAAACACCGGGGAGCTGTTTTTT. Its translation: CASSYLGQGNTGELFF.

This clonotype has just a few counts. V usage is TRBV15 and J usage is TRBJ1-2; 8 nucleotides agree with TRBD1. This CDR3 region has 16 residues. V shed 9 bases and J 7 bases; nucleotides not matched to a gene: 19. The germline gives CDR1 LNHNV, CDR2 YYDKDF (reference sequence). The CDR3 DNA follows: TGTGCCACAAATCACGAGGGACAGGACCATTCGAGTGGCTACACCTTC. Translated: CATNHEGQDHSSGYTF.

Here the CDR3 reads CASSLQGIAETQYF. DNA for the CDR3: TGTGCCAGCAGCTTACAGGGAATTGCGGAGACCCAGTACTTC. The gene calls are TRBV7-2 and TRBJ2-5; possible D gene TRBD1, 5 bases. CDR1 and CDR2 from the germline V gene are SGHTA and FQGNSA. The CDR3 covers 14 residues. Trimming removed 2 bases from V and 5 bases from J, with 12 bases in between.